This TCR beta chain comes out of a study of blood T cell repertoires in COVID-19. CDR1 is LGHDT, CDR2 YNNKEL, per germline (reference sequence). There are 15 residues in the CDR3. Trimming took 4 bases from V and 6 from J; bases not matched to a gene: 7. In the study's own analysis: Nucleated cell number was recorded as an estimate derived from reference gene primer amplification. The repertoire was sequenced with immunoSEQ multiplex PCR; TCRdb's copy has only in-frame clones and lacks some. V and J calls plus clone size are reproduced from that table; the DNA served to infer D and trimming. The table shows tens of thousands of clones, with roughly 87% occurring only once.

The chain recombines TRBV3-1 (or the pseudogene TRBV3-2) with TRBJ2-1; TRBD2 matches at 9 bases. Sequencing used peripheral blood. The clonotype comes from an elderly woman with acute or convalescent COVID-19. This CDR3 is CASSPGLALRNEQFF. CDR3 DNA sequence: TGTGCCAGCAGCCCGGGACTAGCTCTTCGCAATGAGCAGTTCTTC.